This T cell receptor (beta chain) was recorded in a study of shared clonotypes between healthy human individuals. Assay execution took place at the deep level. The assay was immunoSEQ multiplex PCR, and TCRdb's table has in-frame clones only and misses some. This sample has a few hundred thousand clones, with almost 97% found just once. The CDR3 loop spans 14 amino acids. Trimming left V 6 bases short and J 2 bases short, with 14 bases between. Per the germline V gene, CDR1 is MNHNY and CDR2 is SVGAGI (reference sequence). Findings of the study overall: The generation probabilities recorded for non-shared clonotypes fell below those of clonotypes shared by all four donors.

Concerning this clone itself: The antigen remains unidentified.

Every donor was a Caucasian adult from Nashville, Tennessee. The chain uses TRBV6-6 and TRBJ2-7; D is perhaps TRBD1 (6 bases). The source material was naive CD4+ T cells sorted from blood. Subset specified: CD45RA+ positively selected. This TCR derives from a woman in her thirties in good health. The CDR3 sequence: CASSPLQGPYEQYF. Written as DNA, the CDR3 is TGTGCCAGCAGCCCCCTACAGGGACCCTACGAGCAGTACTTC.